This TCR beta chain comes out of a study of patients and donors after allogeneic stem cell transplantation. A few counts support this clonotype. One entry per CDR3 protein, called by TCRdb with MiXCR from the RT-PCR reads. The table has some 880,000 distinct CDR3 sequences, roughly 17% seen once. Sample: blood, either unsorted or a sorted T cell fraction (not recorded which). The receptor was isolated from a human donor who was either an allogeneic HSCT recipient or a stem cell or donor lymphocyte infusion donor (not recorded which). It is not recorded whose cells these are; they may come from a transplant donor.

The CDR3 is CASRGGVPSTDTQYF. CDR3 bases: TGTGCCAGCAGGGGGGGAGTCCCTAGCACAGATACGCAGTATTTT. The chain recombines TRBV6-1 with TRBJ2-3; tentative D call: TRBD2 (6 bases). The CDR3 totals 15 residues. Germline values: CDR1 MNHNS, CDR2 SASEGT. V dropped 6 bases and J dropped 0 bases, with 13 bases sitting between them.